The sequence of this T cell receptor beta chain was determined in a study of PD-1 blockade in classical Hodgkin lymphoma. Study-level background: Nivolumab dosing for patients was 3 mg/kg, administered intravenously every 2 weeks.

Time point given: cycle 4 day 1 (C4D1), after 6 weeks of nivolumab. Each and every patient relapsed after autologous stem cell transplantation, and patients got differing brentuximab vedotin exposure. The V end lost 3 bases, the J end lost 2 bases, and 18 bases lay between the germline ends. CDR1 SGHDT and CDR2 YYEEEE come from the germline V gene. This CDR3 is built from 16 residues. This clone was seen more than once but under ten times. TCRdb keeps only in-frame clones here, not all; method: immunoSEQ multiplex PCR. The sample shows approximately 29,000 clones, about four fifths of them seen only once.

The chain has TRBV5-6 and TRBJ2-7, with a possible D match to TRBD1 (6 bases). Material: peripheral blood mononuclear cells (PBMCs), obtained before the fourth cycle of nivolumab. This clonotype was obtained from a human donor with classical Hodgkin lymphoma. CDR3 in DNA: TGTGCCAGCAGCTCATTTAGAATGGACAGACCCTACGAGCAGTACTTC. It encodes CASSSFRMDRPYEQYF.